This T cell receptor beta chain stems from a study of T cells after yellow fever vaccination (dated by TCRdb to the late 2010s). Regarding the complete study: Libraries from fractions with low cell numbers were prepared with the SMART-Seq v4 Ultra Low Input RNA kit. To follow T-cell clones before and after both primary and booster YFV17D yellow fever vaccination, bulk TCR alpha and beta repertoires underwent longitudinal sequencing. The cohort comprised two healthy male donors, one aged 18 to 29 and one aged 30 to 40 years. Blood samples were taken at several timepoints before and after primary and secondary immunization, and bulk PBMC replicates and cell subsets were isolated. General findings and caveats noted by the study authors: Because the study included only a couple of donors, the extent to which the findings can be generalized is limited. The secondary T-cell response was found to be weaker but faster than the primary response, with a peak reached on day 5 rather than on day 15. After the booster, most clones that had expanded after primary vaccination were detected again (approximately 97% of CD4 and over 75% of CD8), suggesting broad maintenance of memory. A small fraction of clonotypes showed up in both the CD4 and CD8 compartments, probably as a result of convergent recombination. FACS-sorted repertoires could contain abundant contaminating clonotypes from the bulk population, so computational filtering was required.

Synthesis of TCR cDNA relied on 5'RACE template switching, a step that introduced a universal primer site along with unique molecular identifiers. Priming for cDNA synthesis came from both the TCR alpha and TCR beta constant segments. Library amplification involved two PCR steps, and the second step added sample barcodes and sequencing adapters. Sequencing of libraries was performed on Illumina HiSeq 2500 (2x100 bp) or NovaSeq (2x150 bp). Regarding the original processing steps: MIGEC handled demultiplexing of reads and collapsing into UMI consensus sequences, while MiXCR performed V(D)J alignment. Using edgeR on replicate PBMC samples, clonotypes were called vaccine-responding if FDR was below 0.01 and the log2 fold change was above 5 up to day 15. Bulk clonotypes were assigned CD4 or CD8 identity according to which sequenced CD4 or CD8 repertoire held them at higher abundance. Using fastp trimming at Q25 and MiXCR clonotype assembly, TCRdb reanalyzed the public sequencing data and kept in-frame beta chains. CDR3 protein duplicates are merged, each entry listing the most common genes and DNA. None of the V and J calls come from the authors' own analysis; TCRdb made them. Across this sample there are hundreds of thousands of distinct CDR3 sequences, with around a fifth seen only once. The ten largest clonotypes hold approximately 15% of the sample.

The label giving this sample's treatment or condition can be read as: live attenuated yellow fever vaccine strain. At every blood-draw timepoint, two biological replicates of bulk PBMCs were collected. PBMCs were isolated from peripheral blood using a standard Ficoll-Paque protocol. TriZol was used to extract RNA from bulk PBMCs, from CD4 and CD8 fractions, and from dextramer-positive and dextramer-negative fractions. With regard to this clonotype: Its antigen specificity is not known. The input lacks base qualities; no much larger clone sits a single base away.

Taken from the germline V gene, the CDR1 and CDR2 loops are SGHVS and FNYEAQ. Here V drops 1 base and J drops 0 bases, and the junction holds 4 bases not matched to any gene. The CDR3 runs 17 amino acids, cysteine and phenylalanine included. The DNA shown is the 51-base CDR3, in frame from base 1. The source of this sequence is a man aged 18 to 29 who received the YFV17D yellow fever vaccine. The material sequenced was PBMCs, taken roughly 20 days after the first yellow fever vaccination. Recombination linked TRBV7-6 to TRBJ2-1; 9 bases in the middle match TRBD2. The encoded CDR3 is CASSLGGSGGSYNEQFF. The nucleotide sequence reads as follows: TGTGCCAGCAGCTTAGGCGGTAGCGGGGGCTCCTACAATGAGCAGTTCTTC.